This entry concerns a single TCR beta chain. What it binds is unknown. The entry originates in a study of human T cells and chemical hapten exposure. Study-wide findings and caveats: Counts of TCRs above 1 in 1000 frequency stayed unchanged with DPC sensitization.

Unfractionated whole blood yielded the extracted total RNA. Each cDNA molecule in the library carried unique molecular identifiers. Methods used by the authors: Samples contained a median of approximately 100,000 TCRs, with a range of roughly 20,000 to 700,000. TCRdb fed the reads into MiXCR, producing one record per CDR3 protein. For this entry, the V and J calls and clone size follow TCRdb and not the study's own pipeline. The data contain about 120,000 distinct CDR3 sequences, 6.5% to 10% of them singletons. Germline CDR1 SGHAT, CDR2 FQNNGV. V shed 4 bases, J shed 0 bases, and the junction held 11 bases outside the gene matches. This CDR3 comprises 18 residues.

Material: whole blood. This chain uses TRBV11-2 with TRBJ1-1; TRBD1 agrees at 10 bases. The clonotype comes from a human donor in good health. Some clones in this sample may be carry-over from other donors' samples. The chain's CDR3 is CASSSGTGVVRVNTEAFF. The CDR3 DNA reads TGTGCCAGCAGCTCCGGGACAGGGGTAGTACGAGTGAACACTGAAGCTTTCTTT.